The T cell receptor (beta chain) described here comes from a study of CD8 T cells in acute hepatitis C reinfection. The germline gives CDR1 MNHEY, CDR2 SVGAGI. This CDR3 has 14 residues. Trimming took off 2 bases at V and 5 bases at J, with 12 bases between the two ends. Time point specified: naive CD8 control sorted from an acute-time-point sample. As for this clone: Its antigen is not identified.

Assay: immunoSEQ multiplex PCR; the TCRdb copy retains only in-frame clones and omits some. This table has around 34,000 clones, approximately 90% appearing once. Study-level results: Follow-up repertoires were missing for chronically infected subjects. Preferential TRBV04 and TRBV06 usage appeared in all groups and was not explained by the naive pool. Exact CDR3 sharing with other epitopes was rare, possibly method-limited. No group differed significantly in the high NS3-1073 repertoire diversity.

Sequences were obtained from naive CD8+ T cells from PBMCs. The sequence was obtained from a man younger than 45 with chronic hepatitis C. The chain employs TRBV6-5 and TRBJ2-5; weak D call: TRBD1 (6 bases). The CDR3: CASSYNRAQETQYF. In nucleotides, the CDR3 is TGTGCCAGCAGTTACAACAGGGCCCAGGAGACCCAGTACTTC.